This T cell receptor (beta chain) was captured in a study of cytomegalovirus exposure and HLA in healthy donors. General study findings and limits: What a later analysis reportedly showed was that an Asian-associated ancestry cluster had fewer N-insertions than the approximately 700-donor mean.

CDR1 is MNHEY, CDR2 SVGAGI, per germline. Trimming removed 3 bases from V and 4 bases from J, with 12 bases in between. This CDR3 has 14 residues. For this clone: Its antigen is as yet unknown.

The primer mix had 60 Vbeta and 13 Jbeta primers. In the original processing: Among the unique TCR beta chains that a later analysis counted, 80 million to 100 million in all, 10 million to 13 million were shared. TCRdb keeps only in-frame clones here, not all; method: immunoSEQ multiplex PCR. The DNA was the basis for D and trimming; V, J and clone size are from that table. Of under 200,000 clones in the sample, approximately 86% were seen once. The sample was PBMCs. The chain links TRBV6-5 to TRBJ1-1; D perhaps matches TRBD1 (5 bases). This sequence was found in a woman aged 25 to 39 in good health and CMV-seronegative. The CDR3 protein is CASSYGGGVTEAFF. The CDR3 bases are TGTGCCAGCAGTTATGGTGGGGGGGTCACTGAAGCTTTCTTT.